This T cell receptor beta chain was identified during a study of OX40 agonist ivuxolimab in advanced cancers. About the full investigation: Ivuxolimab was an agonistic, fully human IgG2 monoclonal antibody directed against OX40 (CD134), a costimulatory receptor. Intravenous ivuxolimab was administered to patients every 2 weeks at six dose levels: 0.01, 0.1, 0.3, 1.5, 3 and 10 mg/kg. Among the roughly 52 dose-escalation patients, 19 had hepatocellular carcinoma, approximately 15 melanoma, 9 renal cell carcinoma and 9 head and neck cancer. In the dose-escalation cohort, 70% to 90% of patients were male, and the mean age was approximately 60 years with a range of roughly 20 to 80. Patients were allowed to have had prior anti-PD-1, anti-PD-L1 or anti-CTLA-4 therapy, and around 40% of the dose-escalation patients had previously received checkpoint inhibitors. Three dose-escalation patients achieved partial responses, one with hepatocellular carcinoma and two with cutaneous melanoma. Peripheral TCRbeta sequencing was intended to test whether TCR sequence diversity was altered and clonal T-cell expansion was caused by ivuxolimab. The paper describes the monotherapy dose-escalation part (N ≈ 50 patients) of the phase I trial of ivuxolimab. General conclusions and limits of the study: Antigen specificity was not determined for the clonally expanded peripheral T cells. After ivuxolimab, CD8+ T cells had more expanded clones than CD4+ T cells on average. Partial responders in the 0.1-3.0 mg/kg groups had among the lowest normalized peripheral clonal expansion, especially among CD8+ T cells. Clonal expansion of both CD4+ and CD8+ blood T cells was observed from baseline to week 6 at doses 0.1 to 3.0 mg/kg. Low levels of normalized T-cell clonal expansion were also shown by some nonresponding patients.

Points on this clone: The specificity of this receptor is unknown. It has no much larger one-base neighbor in the sample; base qualities were not kept.

Here V drops 0 bases and J drops 3 bases, and the junction holds 5 bases not matched to any gene. The CDR3 spans 18 residues, from the cysteine through the phenylalanine. The entry retains the CDR3 DNA only, 54 bases that are in frame from base 1. The germline V gene (reference sequence) yields SGHNT for CDR1 and YYREEE for CDR2. For sequencing of the TCRbeta CDR3 region, genomic DNA was extracted from the sorted cells. The immunoSEQ Assay was used for sequencing of TCRbeta CDR3 regions. TCRdb limited this immuneACCESS table to in-frame rearrangements with V and J called. A share of clones is missing; checked studies link under half to unresolved V genes, and the rest is unexplained. The sample data list over 75,000 clones, and 85% to 95% of these were observed just once. The top ten clonotypes cover approximately 2.4% of the sample. Patients with a history of autoimmune disease or receiving systemic immunosuppression were excluded from the trial. Peripheral blood for TCR sequencing was collected from all dose cohorts at baseline, on cycle 4 day 1, and on cycle 7 day 1. Samples came from an open-label, multicenter, first-in-human phase I dose-escalation trial of ivuxolimab. Adults with locally advanced or metastatic melanoma, renal cell, hepatocellular, or head and neck squamous cell carcinoma were enrolled in the trial. Before TCR sequencing, CD4+ and CD8+ T cells were separately sorted from peripheral blood.

Sequenced material: CD4+ or CD8+ T cells sorted from blood, taken in a trial of the OX40 agonist ivuxolimab. This receptor chain uses TRBV5-4 and TRBJ2-4; TRBD2 lines up with 14 middle nucleotides. This receptor was taken from an adult with an advanced solid tumor such as melanoma, head and neck, liver or kidney cancer. The nucleotides are TGTGCCAGCAGCTTGGGACTAGCGGGAGGGCCGGTCAAAAACATTCAGTACTTC. Its amino acids are CASSLGLAGGPVKNIQYF.